This TCR beta chain appears in the sequencing data of a study of control samples from healthy donors and cancer patients. Sequencing was performed with immunoSEQ multiplex PCR; in TCRdb, only in-frame clones are kept and a portion is missing. The sample shows approximately 90,000 clones, about 85% of them seen only once. CDR3 size: 13 residues. Germline loops: CDR1 GTSNPN, CDR2 SVGIG (reference sequence). V was shortened by 6 bases and J by 0 bases, with 9 bases between the two germline ends. Input material: blood. The receptor's source is a woman in her forties in good health. V gene TRBV30 combines with J gene TRBJ2-1, with D perhaps TRBD1 (5 bases). As DNA, the CDR3 is TGTGCCTGCACAGGAAACTCCTACAATGAGCAGTTCTTC. Amino acid sequence: CACTGNSYNEQFF.